This T cell receptor (beta chain) stems from a study of beta chain features in type 1 diabetes (dated by TCRdb to between 2017 and 2018). For the study in its entirety: Mean age, gender distribution, total cell number and subset yield were not different between patients and healthy donors. Across all samples, some 100,000,000 sorted cells were examined, and cell number per subset correlated strongly with RNA yield. In the study, recently diagnosed type 1 diabetes patients and matched healthy donors were compared on the TCRB repertoires of their sorted circulating CD4+ T cell subsets. Naive and central memory subsets were obtained from all 30 or so donors, but regulatory and stem cell-like memory subsets were isolated from only 8 patients and roughly 8 healthy donors.

The germline V gene specifies SGHTA as CDR1 and FQGTGA as CDR2. Including the terminal cysteine and phenylalanine, the CDR3 comprises 18 residues. Just CDR3 DNA is preserved here, 54 bases in frame from base 1. The germline V and J ends show losses of 2 bases and 0 bases respectively, and no gene match explains 8 bases of the junction. Broader findings and caveats from the paper: Because cDNA was sequenced instead of genomic DNA, highly expressing activated cells could be over-represented, though the groups showed no difference in activation or CD3 levels. Naive, central memory and regulatory TCRB repertoires appeared more similar among patients than among healthy donors. Because small numbers of individuals were included in the HLA sub-analyses, any influence of HLA type on TCRB rearrangement was left unresolved. Patients with type 1 diabetes made fewer insertions and deleted more nucleotides at VDJ recombination sites, implying thymic rearrangement abnormalities. PCR may preferentially amplify shorter templates, but because patient and control samples were amplified and corrected together, any resulting skew would affect both groups equally. In all four CD4+ subsets, TCRB CDR3 length was moderately but significantly shorter in type 1 diabetes patients.

A single peripheral blood draw of roughly 0.11 L on average was collected from each donor into heparinised tubes. Naive, central memory, regulatory and stem cell-like memory CD4+ T cells were sorted on a BD FACSAria II using a panel including CD45RO, CCR7, CD25, CD127, CD95 and CD27. Purity was above 95% for every sorted population. PBMCs were isolated right away by Lymphoprep density gradient centrifugation and were stained directly, without culture. To minimize batch effects, samples were stained and sorted in pairs, one healthy donor with one patient per experiment. Points on this clone: What antigen it recognizes has not been identified. The input lacks base qualities; no much larger clone sits a single base away.

All of the isolated RNA was reverse transcribed with the High Capacity cDNA Reverse Transcription Kit, so expressed TCRB transcripts were sequenced. Naive, central memory and regulatory T cell samples underwent deep immunoSEQ sequencing, averaging around 3.7 million total reads per sample. Sorted cells were lysed in RLT buffer, and RNA was extracted using DNase-treated RNeasy Micro or Mini kits according to cell number. Each cell subset was processed separately to prevent cross-contamination, with patient and healthy donor samples processed together. TCRB sequences were amplified from cDNA with the immunoSEQ multiplex PCR, producing 87-bp fragments spanning the CDR3 region. Amplicons were sequenced on the Illumina HiSeq platform. The authors processed their data as follows. Synthetic template baselines were used to correct PCR bias computationally, reads within Hamming distance 2 were collapsed together, and singletons that could not be merged were discarded. Reads were aligned to IMGT to assign V, D and J genes, CDR3 length, and insertions or deletions at six rearrangement sites. Within each subset, clonotype counts were normalized to sorted cell number, after which true diversity and Gini coefficients were computed with the tcR R package. Repertoire sharing was quantified using the overlap coefficient calculated on TCRB nucleotide sequences. This immuneACCESS table, as held by TCRdb, lists in-frame sequences with V and J called but not all clones. Of the missing ones, under half trace to an unresolved V gene in checked studies; the others have no known cause. V and J calls and clone size are copied from that table; D and trimming were computed from the DNA. This sample comprises about 40,000 clones, 45% to 50% of them detected only once. Of the sample, roughly 0.7% is held by the ten largest clones.

The sequence was obtained from a young woman in good health. Sequencing was done on a sample of central memory CD4+ T cells from blood. The V gene is TRBV7-3 and the J gene is TRBJ2-1; TRBD2 aligns with 9 central bases. The DNA sequence reads TGTGCCAGCAGCTTATCGGCGGGGGGGCCGGGCTCCTACAATGAGCAGTTCTTC. This codes for CASSLSAGGPGSYNEQFF.